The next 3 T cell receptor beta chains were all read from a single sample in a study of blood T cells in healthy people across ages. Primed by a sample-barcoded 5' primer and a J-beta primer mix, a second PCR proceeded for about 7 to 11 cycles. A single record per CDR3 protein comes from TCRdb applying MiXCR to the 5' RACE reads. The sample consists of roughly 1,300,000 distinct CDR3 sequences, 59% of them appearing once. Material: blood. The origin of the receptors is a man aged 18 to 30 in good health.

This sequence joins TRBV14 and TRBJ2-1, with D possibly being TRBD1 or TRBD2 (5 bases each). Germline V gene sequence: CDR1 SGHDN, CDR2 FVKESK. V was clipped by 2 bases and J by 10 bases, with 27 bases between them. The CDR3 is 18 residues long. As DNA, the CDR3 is TGTGCCAGCAGCCAAACCCCTGGCCGGGACCAGACCTTTTGGGAGCAGTTCTTC. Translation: CASSQTPGRDQTFWEQFF.

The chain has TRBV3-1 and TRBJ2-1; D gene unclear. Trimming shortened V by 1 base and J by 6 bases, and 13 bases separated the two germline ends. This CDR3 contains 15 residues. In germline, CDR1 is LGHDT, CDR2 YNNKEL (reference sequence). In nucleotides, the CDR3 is TGTGCCAGCAGCCAAGTATCAGGTTTCTCCAATGAGCAGTTCTTC. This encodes CASSQVSGFSNEQFF.

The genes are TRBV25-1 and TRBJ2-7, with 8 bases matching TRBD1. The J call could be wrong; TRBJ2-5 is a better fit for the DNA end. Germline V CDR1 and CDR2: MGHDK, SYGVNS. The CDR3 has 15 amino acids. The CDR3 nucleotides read TGTGCCAGCAGTAACGGACAGGGATGGGGAGAGACCCAGTACTTC. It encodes CASSNGQGWGETQYF.